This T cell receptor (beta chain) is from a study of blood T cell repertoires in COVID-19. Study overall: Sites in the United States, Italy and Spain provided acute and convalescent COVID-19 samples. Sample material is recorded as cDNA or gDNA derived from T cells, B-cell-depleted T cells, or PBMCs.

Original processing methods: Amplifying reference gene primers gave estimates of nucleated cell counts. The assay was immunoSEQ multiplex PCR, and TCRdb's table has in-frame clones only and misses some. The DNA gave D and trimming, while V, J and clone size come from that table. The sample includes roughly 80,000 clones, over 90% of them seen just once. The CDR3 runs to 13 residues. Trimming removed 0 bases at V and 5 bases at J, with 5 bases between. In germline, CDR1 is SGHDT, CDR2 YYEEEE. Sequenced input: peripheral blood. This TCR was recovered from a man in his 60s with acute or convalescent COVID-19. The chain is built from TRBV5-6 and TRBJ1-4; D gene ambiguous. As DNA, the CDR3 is TGTGCCAGCAGCTTGGACAGCAATGAAAAACTGTTTTTT. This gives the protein CASSLDSNEKLFF. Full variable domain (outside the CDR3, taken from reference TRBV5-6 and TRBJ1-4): DAGVTQSPTHLIKTRGQQVTLRCSPKSGHDTVSWYQQALGQGPQFIFQYYEEEERQRGNFPDRFSGHQFPNYSSELNVNALLLGDSALYLCASSLDSNEKLFFGSGTQLSVL.